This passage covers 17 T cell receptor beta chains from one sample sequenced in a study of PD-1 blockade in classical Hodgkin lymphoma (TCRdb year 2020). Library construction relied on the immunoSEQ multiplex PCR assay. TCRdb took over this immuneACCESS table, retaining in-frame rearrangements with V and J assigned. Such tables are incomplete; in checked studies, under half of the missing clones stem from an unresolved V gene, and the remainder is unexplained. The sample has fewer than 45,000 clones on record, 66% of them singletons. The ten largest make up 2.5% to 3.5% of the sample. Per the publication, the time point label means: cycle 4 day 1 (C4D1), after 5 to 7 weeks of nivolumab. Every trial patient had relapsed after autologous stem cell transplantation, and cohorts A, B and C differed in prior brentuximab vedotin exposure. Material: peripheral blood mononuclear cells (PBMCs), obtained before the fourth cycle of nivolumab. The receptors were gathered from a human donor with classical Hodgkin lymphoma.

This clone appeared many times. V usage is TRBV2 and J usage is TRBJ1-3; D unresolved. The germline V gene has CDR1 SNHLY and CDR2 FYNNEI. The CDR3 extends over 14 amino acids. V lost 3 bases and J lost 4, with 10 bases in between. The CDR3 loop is CASSDIIVGNTIYF. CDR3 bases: TGTGCCAGCAGTGACATCATCGTCGGAAACACCATATATTTT.

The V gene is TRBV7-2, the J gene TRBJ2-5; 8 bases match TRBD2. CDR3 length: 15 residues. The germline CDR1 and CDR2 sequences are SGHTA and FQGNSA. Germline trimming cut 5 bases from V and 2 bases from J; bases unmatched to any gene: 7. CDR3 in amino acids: CASSPTSGLQETQYF. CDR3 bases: TGTGCCAGCAGCCCCACTAGCGGCCTTCAAGAGACCCAGTACTTC.

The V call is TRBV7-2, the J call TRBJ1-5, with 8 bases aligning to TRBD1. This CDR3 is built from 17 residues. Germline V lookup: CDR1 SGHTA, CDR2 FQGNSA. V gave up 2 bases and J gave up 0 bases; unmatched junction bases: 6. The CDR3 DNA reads TGTGCCAGCAGCTTATATCAGGGGGCCTATAGCAATCAGCCCCAGCATTTT. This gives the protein CASSLYQGAYSNQPQHF.

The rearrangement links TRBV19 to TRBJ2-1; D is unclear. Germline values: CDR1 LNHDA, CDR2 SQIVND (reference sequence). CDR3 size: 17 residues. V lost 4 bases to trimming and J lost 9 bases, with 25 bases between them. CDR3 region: CASSTSLRFPLLVEQFF. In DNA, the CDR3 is TGTGCCAGTAGTACCTCGCTGAGGTTTCCCCTCTTGGTTGAGCAGTTCTTC.

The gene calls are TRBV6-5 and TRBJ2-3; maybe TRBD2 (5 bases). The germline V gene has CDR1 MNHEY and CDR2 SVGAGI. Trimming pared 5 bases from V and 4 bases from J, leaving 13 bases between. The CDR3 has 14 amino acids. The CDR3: CASSDYPNSDTQYF. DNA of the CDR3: TGTGCCAGCAGTGACTACCCCAACTCAGATACGCAGTATTTT.

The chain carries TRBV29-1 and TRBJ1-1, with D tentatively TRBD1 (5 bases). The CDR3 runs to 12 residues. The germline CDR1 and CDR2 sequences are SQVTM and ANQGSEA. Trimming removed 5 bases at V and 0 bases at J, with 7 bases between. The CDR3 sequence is CSVTGLNTEAFF. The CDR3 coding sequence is TGCAGCGTTACAGGACTGAACACTGAAGCTTTCTTT.

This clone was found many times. In DNA form, the CDR3 reads TGTGCCATCAGTGAGTCCGGGGGAGAGGGCTATGGCTACACCTTC. It specifies CAISESGGEGYGYTF. The V call is TRBV10-3, the J call TRBJ1-2; D may be TRBD1 (5 bases). The CDR3 consists of 15 residues. Trimming stripped 0 bases from V and 4 bases from J, with 12 bases between. Per the germline V gene, CDR1 is ENHRY and CDR2 is SYGVKD.

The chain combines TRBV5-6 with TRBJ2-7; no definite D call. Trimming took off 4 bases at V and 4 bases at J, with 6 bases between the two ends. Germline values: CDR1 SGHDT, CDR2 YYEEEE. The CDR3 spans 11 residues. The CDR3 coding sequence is TGTGCCAGCAGCCACGAATACGAGCAGTACTTC. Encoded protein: CASSHEYEQYF. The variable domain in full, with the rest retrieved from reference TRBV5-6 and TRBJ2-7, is DAGVTQSPTHLIKTRGQQVTLRCSPKSGHDTVSWYQQALGQGPQFIFQYYEEEERQRGNFPDRFSGHQFPNYSSELNVNALLLGDSALYLCASSHEYEQYFGPGTRLTVT.

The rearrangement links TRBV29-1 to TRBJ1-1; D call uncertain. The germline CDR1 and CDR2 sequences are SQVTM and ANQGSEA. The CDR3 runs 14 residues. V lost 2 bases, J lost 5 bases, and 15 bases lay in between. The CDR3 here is CSVEFESGRTEAFF. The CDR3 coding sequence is TGCAGCGTTGAATTCGAGTCGGGGAGGACTGAAGCTTTCTTT.

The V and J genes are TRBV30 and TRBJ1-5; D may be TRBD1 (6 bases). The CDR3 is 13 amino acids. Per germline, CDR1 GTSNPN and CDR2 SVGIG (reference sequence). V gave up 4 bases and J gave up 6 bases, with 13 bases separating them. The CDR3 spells CAWNRDPSQPQHF. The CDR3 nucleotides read TGTGCCTGGAACAGGGACCCCAGTCAGCCCCAGCATTTT.

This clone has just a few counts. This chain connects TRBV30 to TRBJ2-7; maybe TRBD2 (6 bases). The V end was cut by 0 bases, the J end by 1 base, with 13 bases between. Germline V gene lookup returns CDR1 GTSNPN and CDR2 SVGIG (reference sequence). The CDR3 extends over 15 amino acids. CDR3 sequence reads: CAWSVTHGSSYEQYF. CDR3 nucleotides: TGTGCCTGGAGTGTAACCCACGGGAGTTCCTACGAGCAGTACTTC.

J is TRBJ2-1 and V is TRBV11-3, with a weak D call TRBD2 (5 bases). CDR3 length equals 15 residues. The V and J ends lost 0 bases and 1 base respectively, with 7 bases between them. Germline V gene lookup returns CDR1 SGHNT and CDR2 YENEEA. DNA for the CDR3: TGTGCCAGCAGCTTAGACGGGGAGTCCTACAATGAGCAGTTCTTC. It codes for CASSLDGESYNEQFF.

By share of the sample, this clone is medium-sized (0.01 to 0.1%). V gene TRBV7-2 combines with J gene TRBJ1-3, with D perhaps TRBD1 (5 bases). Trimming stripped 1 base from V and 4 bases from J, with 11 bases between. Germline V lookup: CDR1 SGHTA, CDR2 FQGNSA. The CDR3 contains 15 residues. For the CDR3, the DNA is TGTGCCAGCAGCTTAGTTGGGGGACCGGGAAACACCATATATTTT. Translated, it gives CASSLVGGPGNTIYF.

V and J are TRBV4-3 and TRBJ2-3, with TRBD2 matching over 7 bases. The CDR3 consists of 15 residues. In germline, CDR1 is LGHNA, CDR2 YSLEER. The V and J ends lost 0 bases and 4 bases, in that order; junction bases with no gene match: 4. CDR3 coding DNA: TGCGCCAGCAGCCAAGATGACGGGAGGTCAGATACGCAGTATTTT. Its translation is CASSQDDGRSDTQYF.

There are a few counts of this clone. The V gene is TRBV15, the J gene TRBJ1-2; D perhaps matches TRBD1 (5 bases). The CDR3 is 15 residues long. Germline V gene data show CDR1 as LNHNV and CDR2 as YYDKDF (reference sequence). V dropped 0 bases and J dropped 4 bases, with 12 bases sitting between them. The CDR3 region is CATSRDPGAGYGYTF. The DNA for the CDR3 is TGTGCCACCAGCAGAGATCCTGGGGCAGGCTATGGCTACACCTTC.

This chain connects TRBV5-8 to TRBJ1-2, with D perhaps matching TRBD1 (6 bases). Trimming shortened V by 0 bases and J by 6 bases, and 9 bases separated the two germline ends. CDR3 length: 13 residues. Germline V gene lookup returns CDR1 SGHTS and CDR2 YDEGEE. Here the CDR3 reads CASSLGRGDGYTF. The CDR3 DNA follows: TGTGCCAGCAGCTTGGGCAGGGGCGATGGCTACACCTTC.

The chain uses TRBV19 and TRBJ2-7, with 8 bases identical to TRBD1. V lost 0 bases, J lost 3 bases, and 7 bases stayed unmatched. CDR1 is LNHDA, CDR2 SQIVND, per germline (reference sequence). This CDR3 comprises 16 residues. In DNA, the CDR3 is TGTGCCAGTAGTATAGACCTATTGACAGGGGTCTACGAGCAGTACTTC. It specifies CASSIDLLTGVYEQYF. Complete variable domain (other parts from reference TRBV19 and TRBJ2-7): DGGITQSPKYLFRKEGQNVTLSCEQNLNHDAMYWYRQDPGQGLRLIYYSQIVNDFQKGDIAEGYSVSREKKESFPLTVTSAQKNPTAFYLCASSIDLLTGVYEQYFGPGTRLTVT.